This T cell receptor beta chain originates from a study of T-cell reconstitution after alpha-beta-depleted transplantation in children. Findings and limits, study-wide: Several hundred expanded graft clones reportedly supplied alpha-beta T cells about two months after transplant. Surviving recipient T cells and thymic progenitors accounted for the high day-60 TCRbeta diversity observed in some patients. T cells produced anew were the main source of T-cell counts and diversity one year after transplant.

This clonotype was counted many times. Its antigen is as yet unknown. CDR3 length: 14 residues. Germline CDR1 SGHRS, CDR2 YFSETQ. The V end lost 4 bases, the J end lost 4 bases, and 12 bases lay between the germline ends. TCRbeta library preparation incorporated unique molecular identifiers. One entry per CDR3 protein results from TCRdb running MiXCR on the PCR reads. The repertoire has fewer than 350,000 distinct CDR3 sequences, about 9.9% of them found once; the top ten carry about 20%. The V and J genes are TRBV5-1 and TRBJ1-5; tentatively, D is TRBD1 (6 bases). The origin of this receptor is a male patient between 2 and 15 years old who had a stem cell transplant for chronic granulomatous disease, so the T cells may come from the graft donor. The source was peripheral blood, collected 180 days after TCRalphabeta/CD19-depleted stem cell transplant. CDR3 sequence reads: CASSEQGGNQPQHF. CDR3 nucleotide sequence: TGCGCCAGCAGCGAACAGGGAGGGAATCAGCCCCAGCATTTT.